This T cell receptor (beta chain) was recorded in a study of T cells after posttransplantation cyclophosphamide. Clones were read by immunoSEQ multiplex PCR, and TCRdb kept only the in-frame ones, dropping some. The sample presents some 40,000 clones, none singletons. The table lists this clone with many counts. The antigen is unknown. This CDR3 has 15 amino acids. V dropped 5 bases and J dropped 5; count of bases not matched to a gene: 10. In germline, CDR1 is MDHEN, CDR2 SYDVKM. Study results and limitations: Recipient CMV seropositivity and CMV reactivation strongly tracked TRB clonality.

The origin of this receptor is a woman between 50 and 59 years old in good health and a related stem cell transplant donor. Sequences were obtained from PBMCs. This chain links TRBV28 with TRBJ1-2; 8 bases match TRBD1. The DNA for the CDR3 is TGTGCCAGCAGTGGCCGGGACAGGAATCTTTATGGCTACACCTTC. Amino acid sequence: CASSGRDRNLYGYTF.